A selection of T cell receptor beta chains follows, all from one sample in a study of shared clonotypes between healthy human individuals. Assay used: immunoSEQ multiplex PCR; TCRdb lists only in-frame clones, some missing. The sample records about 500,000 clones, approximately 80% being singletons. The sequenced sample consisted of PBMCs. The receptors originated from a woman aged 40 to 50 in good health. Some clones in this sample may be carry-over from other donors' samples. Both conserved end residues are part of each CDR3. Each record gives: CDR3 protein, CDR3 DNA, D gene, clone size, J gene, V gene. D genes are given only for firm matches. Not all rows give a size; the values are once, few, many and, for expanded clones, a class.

CDR3 protein: CASSQDTDSYEQYF; CDR3 DNA: TGTGCCAGCAGCCAAGATACGGATTCCTACGAGCAGTACTTC; D gene: -; clone size: -; J gene: TRBJ2-7; V gene: TRBV4-2
CDR3 protein: CASSQSYEQYF; CDR3 DNA: TGTGCCAGTAGCCAGAGCTACGAGCAGTACTTC; D gene: -; clone size: few; J gene: TRBJ2-7; V gene: TRBV6-6
CDR3 protein: CASSPSGLSSYEQYF; CDR3 DNA: TGTGCCAGCAGCCCTAGCGGGTTGAGCTCCTACGAGCAGTACTTC; D gene: -; clone size: -; J gene: TRBJ2-7; V gene: TRBV21-1
CDR3 protein: CASSLASGRNEQFF; CDR3 DNA: TGCGCCAGCAGCTTGGCTAGCGGGAGAAATGAGCAGTTCTTC; D gene: TRBD2; clone size: -; J gene: TRBJ2-1; V gene: TRBV5-1
CDR3 protein: CASDDRNYGYTF; CDR3 DNA: TGTGCCAGCGATGATCGGAACTATGGCTACACCTTC; D gene: -; clone size: once; J gene: TRBJ1-2; V gene: TRBV28
CDR3 protein: CASSVGIGFTDTQYF; CDR3 DNA: TGTGCCAGCAGCGTAGGAATAGGCTTCACAGATACGCAGTATTTT; D gene: -; clone size: -; J gene: TRBJ2-3; V gene: TRBV9
CDR3 protein: CASSPRGTSGAYEQYF; CDR3 DNA: TGTGCCAGCAGCCCGCGAGGGACTAGCGGCGCCTACGAGCAGTACTTC; D gene: TRBD2; clone size: -; J gene: TRBJ2-7; V gene: TRBV7-2
CDR3 protein: CASSYRVGTGRNQPQHF; CDR3 DNA: TGTGCCAGCAGTTATCGGGTTGGGACAGGGAGAAATCAGCCCCAGCATTTT; D gene: TRBD1; clone size: -; J gene: TRBJ1-5; V gene: TRBV28
CDR3 protein: CASSSNDNGGDTQYF; CDR3 DNA: TGTGCCAGCAGTTCTAATGACAATGGTGGAGATACGCAGTATTTT; D gene: -; clone size: -; J gene: TRBJ2-3; V gene: TRBV28
CDR3 protein: CASSESTDQETQYF; CDR3 DNA: TGCGCCAGCAGTGAGTCGACAGACCAAGAGACCCAGTACTTC; D gene: -; clone size: -; J gene: TRBJ2-5; V gene: TRBV10-2